Listed below are T cell receptor beta chains from one sample, sequenced in a study of blood T cells in healthy people across ages. TCRdb re-called the 5' RACE reads through MiXCR, storing one row per CDR3 protein. The sample comprises fewer than 2,000,000 distinct CDR3 sequences, about 31% of which are singletons, and about 11% rests with the top ten. The sequenced material came from blood. These receptors came from a woman aged 30 to 39 in good health. The CDR3 runs from the conserved cysteine through the conserved F or W. Fields, in order: clone size, J gene, D gene, V gene, CDR3 protein, CDR3 DNA. A D gene is named only where the DNA matches it firmly. Expanded clones get a size class; other rows say once, few or many, or leave the size out.

abundance: -; j_gene: TRBJ2-5; d_gene: -; v_gene: TRBV2; CDR3aa: CASRGDRAGGETQYF; CDR3nt: TGTGCCAGCCGGGGGGACAGGGCGGGAGGAGAGACCCAGTACTTC
abundance: -; j_gene: TRBJ2-1; d_gene: TRBD2; v_gene: TRBV10-3; CDR3aa: CAISESGRTSGRYNEQFF; CDR3nt: TGTGCCATCAGTGAGTCTGGTCGGACTAGCGGGAGGTACAATGAGCAGTTCTTC
abundance: -; j_gene: TRBJ2-6; d_gene: -; v_gene: TRBV11-1; CDR3aa: CASSSLNQVRFSGANVLTF; CDR3nt: TGTGCCAGCAGCTCATTGAATCAGGTCCGATTCTCTGGGGCCAACGTCCTGACTTTC
abundance: few; j_gene: TRBJ2-1; d_gene: TRBD1; v_gene: TRBV6-1; CDR3aa: CASSARTGNSANEQFF; CDR3nt: TGTGCCAGCAGTGCCCGGACAGGGAATTCCGCCAATGAGCAGTTCTTC
abundance: few; j_gene: TRBJ2-7; d_gene: -; v_gene: TRBV20-1; CDR3aa: CSARDLIENYEQYF; CDR3nt: TGCAGTGCTAGAGATCTCATTGAGAACTACGAGCAGTACTTC
abundance: -; j_gene: TRBJ2-5; d_gene: -; v_gene: TRBV20-1; CDR3aa: CSARAQQYF; CDR3nt: TGCAGTGCTAGGGCGCAGCAGTACTTC
abundance: -; j_gene: TRBJ1-2; d_gene: -; v_gene: TRBV6-5; CDR3aa: CASSYSAPGEFYGYTF; CDR3nt: TGTGCCAGCAGTTACTCGGCACCCGGAGAATTCTATGGCTACACCTTC
abundance: -; j_gene: TRBJ2-1; d_gene: -; v_gene: TRBV9; CDR3aa: CVSSVGNRGLLVGNEQFF; CDR3nt: TGTGTCAGCAGCGTAGGCAACAGAGGCTTATTGGTTGGTAATGAGCAGTTCTTC
abundance: many; j_gene: TRBJ2-1; d_gene: TRBD1; v_gene: TRBV29-1; CDR3aa: CSVDGGDRAYNEQFF; CDR3nt: TGCAGCGTTGATGGGGGGGACAGGGCGTACAATGAGCAGTTCTTC
abundance: -; j_gene: TRBJ2-5; d_gene: -; v_gene: TRBV3-1; CDR3aa: CASSQDGVGRRETQYF; CDR3nt: TGTGCCAGCAGCCAAGACGGAGTCGGACGGAGAGAGACCCAGTACTTC
abundance: many; j_gene: TRBJ2-1; d_gene: -; v_gene: TRBV20-1; CDR3aa: CSARARGLPYNEQFF; CDR3nt: TGCAGTGCTAGAGCAAGGGGACTCCCCTACAATGAGCAGTTCTTC
abundance: few; j_gene: TRBJ1-1; d_gene: -; v_gene: TRBV20-1; CDR3aa: CSAATGKAEAFF; CDR3nt: TGCAGTGCCGCCACAGGGAAAGCTGAAGCTTTCTTT
abundance: -; j_gene: TRBJ2-5; d_gene: -; v_gene: TRBV20-1; CDR3aa: CSASVPRGGGQETQYF; CDR3nt: TGCAGTGCTAGTGTCCCTAGGGGAGGGGGTCAAGAGACCCAGTACTTC
abundance: -; j_gene: TRBJ2-5; d_gene: -; v_gene: TRBV7-9; CDR3aa: CASSLGQIRGAQYF; CDR3nt: TGTGCCAGCAGCTTAGGTCAGATCCGTGGGGCCCAGTACTTC
abundance: once; j_gene: TRBJ2-1; d_gene: TRBD2; v_gene: TRBV10-3; CDR3aa: CAISESTSGGLNSYNEQFF; CDR3nt: TGTGCCATCAGTGAGTCGACTAGCGGGGGCCTGAACTCCTACAATGAGCAGTTCTTC
abundance: -; j_gene: TRBJ2-3; d_gene: TRBD2; v_gene: TRBV9; CDR3aa: CASSNPTSPTSTDTQYF; CDR3nt: TGTGCCAGCAGCAACCCGACTAGCCCGACCTCCACAGATACGCAGTATTTT
abundance: -; j_gene: TRBJ2-5; d_gene: -; v_gene: TRBV5-8; CDR3aa: CASSSSVQGLGTQYF; CDR3nt: TGTGCCAGCAGCTCCTCAGTACAGGGCTTGGGGACCCAGTACTTC
abundance: -; j_gene: TRBJ2-7; d_gene: -; v_gene: TRBV20-1; CDR3aa: CSAAGRRSYEQYF; CDR3nt: TGCAGTGCCGCGGGACGGCGCTCCTACGAGCAGTACTTC
abundance: -; j_gene: TRBJ2-7; d_gene: -; v_gene: TRBV20-1; CDR3aa: CSARPLTGQSSYEQYF; CDR3nt: TGCAGTGCTAGGCCCCTCACAGGGCAGAGCTCCTACGAGCAGTACTTC
abundance: -; j_gene: TRBJ2-7; d_gene: -; v_gene: TRBV2; CDR3aa: CASSDDTYEQYF; CDR3nt: TGTGCCAGCAGTGATGATACCTACGAGCAGTACTTC
abundance: -; j_gene: TRBJ2-7; d_gene: TRBD1; v_gene: TRBV28; CDR3aa: CASSLGTVEQYF; CDR3nt: TGTGCCAGCAGTTTGGGGACAGTAGAGCAGTACTTC
abundance: few; j_gene: TRBJ1-2; d_gene: TRBD1; v_gene: TRBV20-1; CDR3aa: CSARDSRQGANGYTF; CDR3nt: TGCAGTGCTAGAGATTCAAGGCAGGGGGCAAATGGCTACACCTTC
abundance: -; j_gene: TRBJ1-2; d_gene: -; v_gene: TRBV4-1; CDR3aa: CASSRGEGLISPVYGYTF; CDR3nt: TGCGCCAGCAGCCGAGGCGAGGGGCTTATTTCGCCGGTCTATGGCTACACCTTC
abundance: few; j_gene: TRBJ2-1; d_gene: -; v_gene: TRBV6-6; CDR3aa: CASSSIDNSYNEQFF; CDR3nt: TGTGCCAGCAGTTCTATCGACAACTCCTACAATGAGCAGTTCTTC
abundance: -; j_gene: TRBJ2-7; d_gene: TRBD2; v_gene: TRBV9; CDR3aa: CASSVAGGGSYNEQYF; CDR3nt: TGTGCCAGCAGCGTAGCCGGGGGGGGCTCCTACAATGAGCAGTACTTC
abundance: -; j_gene: TRBJ2-6; d_gene: -; v_gene: TRBV28; CDR3aa: CASSSRGAGLSGANVLTF; CDR3nt: TGTGCCAGCAGTTCACGGGGTGCGGGCCTCTCTGGGGCCAACGTCCTGACTTTC
abundance: few; j_gene: TRBJ2-5; d_gene: TRBD1; v_gene: TRBV6-6; CDR3aa: CASSFDRDGETQYF; CDR3nt: TGTGCCAGCAGTTTCGACAGGGACGGAGAGACCCAGTACTTC
abundance: -; j_gene: TRBJ1-5; d_gene: -; v_gene: TRBV20-1; CDR3aa: CSASRGGTQPQHF; CDR3nt: TGCAGTGCTAGTCGCGGAGGGACTCAGCCCCAGCATTTT
abundance: -; j_gene: TRBJ1-1; d_gene: TRBD1; v_gene: TRBV20-1; CDR3aa: CSAQQGEGTEAFF; CDR3nt: TGCAGTGCTCAACAGGGGGAAGGGACTGAAGCTTTCTTT
abundance: once; j_gene: TRBJ2-6; d_gene: -; v_gene: TRBV10-3; CDR3aa: CAINQGQGKSGANILTF; CDR3nt: TGTGCCATCAATCAGGGGCAAGGGAAATCGGGGGCCAACATCCTGACTTTC
abundance: many; j_gene: TRBJ2-7; d_gene: -; v_gene: TRBV4-2; CDR3aa: CASSQGDGSPSSYEQYF; CDR3nt: TGTGCCAGCAGCCAAGGAGATGGCAGTCCTAGCTCCTACGAGCAGTACTTC
abundance: few; j_gene: TRBJ1-1; d_gene: -; v_gene: TRBV20-1; CDR3aa: CSAREISRGSGAFF; CDR3nt: TGCAGTGCTAGAGAAATCTCTAGGGGATCAGGAGCTTTCTTT
abundance: -; j_gene: TRBJ2-3; d_gene: TRBD2; v_gene: TRBV24-1; CDR3aa: CATSDPRLALTDTQYF; CDR3nt: TGTGCCACCAGTGATCCTCGACTAGCCCTCACAGATACGCAGTATTTT
abundance: many; j_gene: TRBJ2-7; d_gene: -; v_gene: TRBV18; CDR3aa: CASSPPGNEQYF; CDR3nt: TGTGCCAGCAGCCCGCCAGGGAACGAGCAGTACTTC
abundance: few; j_gene: TRBJ2-1; d_gene: -; v_gene: TRBV27; CDR3aa: CASKGTYHEQFF; CDR3nt: TGTGCCAGCAAGGGGACCTACCATGAGCAGTTCTTC
abundance: -; j_gene: TRBJ1-2; d_gene: TRBD1; v_gene: TRBV4-1; CDR3aa: CASSQAPTGGHRFYGYTF; CDR3nt: TGCGCCAGCAGCCAAGCTCCAACAGGGGGACATCGTTTCTATGGCTACACCTTC
abundance: few; j_gene: TRBJ2-2; d_gene: -; v_gene: TRBV7-9; CDR3aa: CASSFDLPGELFF; CDR3nt: TGTGCCAGCAGCTTCGACCTCCCCGGGGAGCTGTTTTTT
abundance: -; j_gene: TRBJ2-5; d_gene: -; v_gene: TRBV20-1; CDR3aa: CSADEAKETQYF; CDR3nt: TGCAGTGCTGACGAGGCCAAAGAGACCCAGTACTTC
abundance: once; j_gene: TRBJ1-2; d_gene: -; v_gene: TRBV27; CDR3aa: CASSLSLLGAGNGYTF; CDR3nt: TGTGCCAGCAGTTTATCGCTGTTGGGGGCGGGTAATGGCTACACCTTC
abundance: many; j_gene: TRBJ2-5; d_gene: -; v_gene: TRBV29-1; CDR3aa: CSVVRLAETQYF; CDR3nt: TGCAGCGTTGTTAGGCTAGCCGAGACCCAGTACTTC
abundance: -; j_gene: TRBJ1-3; d_gene: -; v_gene: TRBV10-3; CDR3aa: CAIRDSSGNTIYF; CDR3nt: TGTGCCATCCGGGACTCCTCTGGAAACACCATATATTTT
abundance: -; j_gene: TRBJ2-2; d_gene: TRBD1; v_gene: TRBV20-1; CDR3aa: CSARVQGTGELFF; CDR3nt: TGCAGTGCTAGAGTACAGGGGACCGGGGAGCTGTTTTTT
abundance: -; j_gene: TRBJ1-2; d_gene: -; v_gene: TRBV7-3; CDR3aa: CASSLTGRGGYTF; CDR3nt: TGTGCCAGCAGCTTAACGGGTCGCGGTGGCTACACCTTC
abundance: few; j_gene: TRBJ2-1; d_gene: -; v_gene: TRBV2; CDR3aa: CASSGGPSWDEQFF; CDR3nt: TGTGCCAGCAGTGGAGGGCCTTCCTGGGATGAGCAGTTCTTC
abundance: few; j_gene: TRBJ2-7; d_gene: TRBD2; v_gene: TRBV4-1; CDR3aa: CASSHGERGVYEQYF; CDR3nt: TGCGCCAGCAGCCACGGTGAGCGGGGAGTCTACGAGCAGTACTTC
abundance: many; j_gene: TRBJ2-7; d_gene: TRBD1; v_gene: TRBV20-1; CDR3aa: CSASDRVYEQYF; CDR3nt: TGCAGTGCTAGTGACAGGGTCTACGAGCAGTACTTC
abundance: -; j_gene: TRBJ2-7; d_gene: TRBD1; v_gene: TRBV20-1; CDR3aa: CSASTQQGDYEQYF; CDR3nt: TGCAGTGCTTCGACTCAACAGGGGGATTACGAGCAGTACTTC
abundance: few; j_gene: TRBJ2-3; d_gene: -; v_gene: TRBV7-3; CDR3aa: CASSLRKWDTQYF; CDR3nt: TGTGCCAGCAGCTTGCGGAAGTGGGATACGCAGTATTTT